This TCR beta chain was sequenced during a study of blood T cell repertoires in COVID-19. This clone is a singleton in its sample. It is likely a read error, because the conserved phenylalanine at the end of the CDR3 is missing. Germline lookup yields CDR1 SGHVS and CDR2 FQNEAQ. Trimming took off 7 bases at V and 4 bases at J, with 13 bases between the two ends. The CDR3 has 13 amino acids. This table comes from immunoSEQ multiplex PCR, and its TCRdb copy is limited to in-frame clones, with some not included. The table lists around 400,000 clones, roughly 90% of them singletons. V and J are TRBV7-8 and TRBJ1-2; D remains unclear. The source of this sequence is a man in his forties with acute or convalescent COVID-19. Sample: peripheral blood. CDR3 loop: CASTTAGPYGYTL. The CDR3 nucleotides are TGTGCCAGCACCACGGCGGGCCCCTATGGCTACACCCTC.